This T cell receptor beta chain was recovered during a study of control samples from healthy donors and cancer patients. TCRdb keeps only in-frame clones here, not all; method: immunoSEQ multiplex PCR. Of 200,000 or so clones listed, about 89% were seen once; the top ten hold about 1.7%. Specimen: blood. The clonotype comes from a man aged 25 to 40 in good health.

DNA for the CDR3: TGTGCCAGCACCCAGCAGGGGGGATCCACAGATACGCAGTATTTT. Translation: CASTQQGGSTDTQYF. This rearrangement joins TRBV6-5 to TRBJ2-3; TRBD1 might be the D (7 bases). The germline V gene encodes CDR1 MNHEY and CDR2 SVGAGI. V was clipped by 7 bases and J by 2 bases, with 16 bases between them. The CDR3 has 15 amino acids.